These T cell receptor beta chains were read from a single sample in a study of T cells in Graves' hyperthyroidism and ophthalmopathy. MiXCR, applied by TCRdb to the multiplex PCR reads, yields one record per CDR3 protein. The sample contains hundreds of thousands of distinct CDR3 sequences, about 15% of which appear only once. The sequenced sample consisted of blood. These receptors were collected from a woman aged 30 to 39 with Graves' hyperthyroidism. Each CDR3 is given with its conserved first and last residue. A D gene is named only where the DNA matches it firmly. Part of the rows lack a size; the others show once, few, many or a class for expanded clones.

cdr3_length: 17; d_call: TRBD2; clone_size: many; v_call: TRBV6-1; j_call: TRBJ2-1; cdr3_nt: TGTGCCAGCAGTAAAATCGTAGCGGGAGGGCCTGGCTATGAGCAGTTCTTC; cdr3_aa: CASSKIVAGGPGYEQFF
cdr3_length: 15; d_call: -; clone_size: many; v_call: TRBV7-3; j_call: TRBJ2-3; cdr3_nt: TGTGCCAGCAGCTCCCGTGGGGGGCACACAGATACGCAGTATTTT; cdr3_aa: CASSSRGGHTDTQYF
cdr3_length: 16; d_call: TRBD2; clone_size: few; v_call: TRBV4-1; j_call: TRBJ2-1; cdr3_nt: TGCGCCAGCAGCTATCGGACTAGCGGGAGGTACAATGAGCAGTTCTTC; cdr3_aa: CASSYRTSGRYNEQFF
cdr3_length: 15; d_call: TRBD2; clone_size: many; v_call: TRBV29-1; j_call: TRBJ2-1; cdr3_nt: TGCAGCGGTGACCACTCTAGCGGGAGACGCAATGAGCAGTTCTTC; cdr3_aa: CSGDHSSGRRNEQFF
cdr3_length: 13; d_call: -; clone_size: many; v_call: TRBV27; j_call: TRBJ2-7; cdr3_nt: TGTGCCAGCAGTTTTCGGGGGGCCCACGAGCAGTACTTC; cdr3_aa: CASSFRGAHEQYF
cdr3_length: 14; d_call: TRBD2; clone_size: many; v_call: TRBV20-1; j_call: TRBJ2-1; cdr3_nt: TGCAGTGCTAGCGGGAGGGCCGTCTACAATGAGCAGTTCTTC; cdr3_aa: CSASGRAVYNEQFF
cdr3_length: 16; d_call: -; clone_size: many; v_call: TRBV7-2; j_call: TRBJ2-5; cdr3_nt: TGTGCCAGCAGCCGAAACTCCGGGACCGTTAAAGAGACCCAGTACTTC; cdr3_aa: CASSRNSGTVKETQYF
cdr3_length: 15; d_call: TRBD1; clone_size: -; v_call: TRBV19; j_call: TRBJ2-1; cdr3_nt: TGTGCCAGTAGTCCATGGACAGGGTCCTACAATGAGCAGTTCTTC; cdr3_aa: CASSPWTGSYNEQFF
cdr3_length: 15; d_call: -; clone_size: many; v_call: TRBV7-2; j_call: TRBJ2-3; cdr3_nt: TGTGCCAGCAGCTTAGGGCTGGGGGGCGCAGATACGCAGTATTTT; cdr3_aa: CASSLGLGGADTQYF
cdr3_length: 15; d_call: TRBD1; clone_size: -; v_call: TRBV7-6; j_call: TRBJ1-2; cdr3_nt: TGTGCCAGCAGCTTTGGGGGGACAGGGGACTATGGCTACACCTTC; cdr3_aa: CASSFGGTGDYGYTF
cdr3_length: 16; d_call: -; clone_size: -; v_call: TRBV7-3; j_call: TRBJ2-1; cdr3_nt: TGTGCCAGCAGCCCCGGTACCGGACTGACGGGCAATGAGCAGTTCTTC; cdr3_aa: CASSPGTGLTGNEQFF
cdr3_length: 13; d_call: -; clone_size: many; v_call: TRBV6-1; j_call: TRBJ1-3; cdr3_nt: TGTGCCAGCAGTATCGGGACCGCAACCACCATATATTTT; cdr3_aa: CASSIGTATTIYF
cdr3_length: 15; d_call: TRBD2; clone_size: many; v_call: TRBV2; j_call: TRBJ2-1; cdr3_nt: TGTGCCAGCAGGGCTAGCGGGAGCATTTACAATGAGCAGTTCTTC; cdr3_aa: CASRASGSIYNEQFF
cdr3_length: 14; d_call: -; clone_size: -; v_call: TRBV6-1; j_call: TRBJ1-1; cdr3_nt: TGTGCCAGCAGTCGCAGGGTGAGGGACACTGAAGCTTTCTTT; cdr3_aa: CASSRRVRDTEAFF
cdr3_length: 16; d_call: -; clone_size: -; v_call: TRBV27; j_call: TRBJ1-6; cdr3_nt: TGTGCCAGCAGTTTAATGGCCCGGGCAAATAATTCACCCCTCCACTTT; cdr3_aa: CASSLMARANNSPLHF
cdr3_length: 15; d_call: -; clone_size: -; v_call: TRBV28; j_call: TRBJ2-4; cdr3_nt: TGTGCCAGCAGCCTGGGGGCGTTGATGGGAAACATTCAGTACTTC; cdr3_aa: CASSLGALMGNIQYF
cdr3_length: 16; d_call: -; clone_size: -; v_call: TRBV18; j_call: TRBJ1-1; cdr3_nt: TGTGCCAGCTCATCTAGACAGGTGACCTCGAACACTGAAGCTTTCTTT; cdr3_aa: CASSSRQVTSNTEAFF
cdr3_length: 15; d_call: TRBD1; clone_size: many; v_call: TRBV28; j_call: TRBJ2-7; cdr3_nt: TGTGCCAGCAGTTTGGCCGGGACAGGGTACCACGAGCAGTACTTC; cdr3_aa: CASSLAGTGYHEQYF
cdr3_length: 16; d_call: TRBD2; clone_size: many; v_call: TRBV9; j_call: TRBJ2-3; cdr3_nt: TGTGCCAGCAGCGGCGGACTAGCGGGAGGAGACGATACGCAGTATTTT; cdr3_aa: CASSGGLAGGDDTQYF
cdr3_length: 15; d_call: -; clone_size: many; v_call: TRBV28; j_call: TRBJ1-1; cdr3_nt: TGTGCCAGCAGTTTCTGGGGGCGAGGGGACACTGAAGCTTTCTTT; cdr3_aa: CASSFWGRGDTEAFF
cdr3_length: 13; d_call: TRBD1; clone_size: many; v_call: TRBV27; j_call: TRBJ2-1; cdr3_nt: TGTGCCAGCAGTTTACAGGGGGCTATCGAGCAGTTCTTC; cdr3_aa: CASSLQGAIEQFF
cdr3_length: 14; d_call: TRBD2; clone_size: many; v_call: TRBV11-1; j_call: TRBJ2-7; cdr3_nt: TGTGCCAGCAGCCCCCGACTAGCTGACTACGAGCAGTACTTC; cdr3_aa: CASSPRLADYEQYF